This T cell receptor beta chain is from a study of T-cell memory formation after mild COVID-19. From 5'RACE with constant-segment primers came TCR alpha and TCR beta cDNA libraries that carried sample barcodes and UMIs. TCRdb ran MiXCR on the 5' RACE reads and lists one entry per CDR3 protein. This sample has approximately 89,000 distinct CDR3 sequences, with more than 20% found just once. This clonotype was seen ten or more times. Its cognate antigen is unknown. Its ends do not fully match the called genes, so a read error is possible. CDR3 length: 11 amino acids. The V gene's germline CDR1 is SGHRS and CDR2 YFSETQ. General study results and limits: Within pre-infection memory, some responding clones were found, suggesting cross-reactive memory joined.

The sequenced material came from PBMCs or a T cell subset sorted from them (not recorded which). This TCR was sampled from a man younger than 30 who had mild COVID-19 (a few samples of this study predate the infection). Cell type and time point are not known. The chain couples TRBV5-1 to TRBJ2-5; no clear D gene. The CDR3 nucleotides are TGTGCCAGCAGTTTTGGAGAGACCCAGTACTTC. Translating gives CASSFGETQYF.